This TCR beta chain was found in a study of T cell responses to AZD1222 COVID-19 vaccine. This CDR3 spans 15 amino acids. V was shortened by 6 bases and J by 3 bases, with 14 bases between the two germline ends. Per germline, CDR1 KGHSH and CDR2 LQKENI. Only in-frame clones appear in the TCRdb table, and some are missing; sequencing was by immunoSEQ multiplex PCR. This table has 150,000 or so clones, about 92% appearing once. The chain combines TRBV18 with TRBJ2-2; no clear D. The origin of this receptor is an adult in good health. Sequencing was performed on peripheral blood, taken on day 0 of AZD1222 vaccination. This CDR3 is CASSQGSLDTGELFF. The CDR3 DNA reads TGTGCCAGCTCCCAAGGATCACTGGACACCGGGGAGCTGTTTTTT. Supplemented by reference TRBV18 and TRBJ2-2, the full variable domain reads NAGVMQNPRHLVRRRGQEARLRCSPMKGHSHVYWYRQLPEEGLKFMVYLQKENIIDESGMPKERFSAEFPKEGPSILRIQQVVRGDSAAYFCASSQGSLDTGELFFGEGSRLTVL.